The 18 T cell receptor beta chains listed next were all sequenced from one sample in a study of PD-1 blockade in classical Hodgkin lymphoma (dated by TCRdb to about 2020). In light of the paper, this sample's time point label describes: cycle 4 day 1 (C4D1), after around six weeks of nivolumab. Relapse after autologous stem cell transplantation had occurred in all trial patients, and cohorts A, B and C were distinguished by prior brentuximab vedotin exposure. The library was obtained by the immunoSEQ multiplex PCR assay. TCRdb carries this immuneACCESS record with in-frame sequences only. Its versions omit some clonotypes, under half of them owing to an unresolved V gene in the studies checked, with the rest unexplained. A total of around 24,000 clones appear in this sample, roughly four fifths of them only once. Clones ranked in the top ten supply over 20% of the sample. This material consisted of peripheral blood mononuclear cells (PBMCs), taken before the fourth cycle of nivolumab. The receptor set was obtained from a human donor with classical Hodgkin lymphoma.

The chain is built from TRBV7-8 and TRBJ2-7; a possible D gene is TRBD2 (7 bases). Trimming took off 5 bases at V and 2 bases at J, with 16 bases between the two ends. Germline V lookup: CDR1 SGHVS, CDR2 FQNEAQ. This CDR3 spans 15 amino acids. This CDR3 reads CASSTGRGATYEQYF. In nucleotides, the CDR3 is TGTGCCAGCAGCACCGGTCGGGGGGCAACCTACGAGCAGTACTTC.

The rearrangement uses TRBV4-1 and TRBJ1-6; no clear D. V lost 4 bases, J lost 5 bases, and 15 bases lay in between. The CDR3 extends over 16 amino acids. Germline V gene lookup returns CDR1 MGHRA and CDR2 YSYEKL. The CDR3 loop is CASSLEGGGDNSPLHF. The CDR3 DNA sequence: TGCGCCAGCAGCCTAGAGGGTGGCGGGGATAATTCACCCCTCCACTTT.

The rearrangement links TRBV19 to TRBJ2-7; D may be TRBD1 (5 bases). Trimming took 5 bases from V and 5 from J, leaving 16 bases between them. The CDR3 totals 14 residues. In germline, CDR1 is LNHDA, CDR2 SQIVND (reference sequence). CDR3 amino acids: CASSPNSRVDEQYF. DNA for the CDR3: TGTGCCAGTAGTCCCAACTCCAGGGTCGACGAGCAGTACTTC.

The chain has TRBV28 and TRBJ2-1; 7 positions agree with TRBD1. The V and J ends lost 6 bases and 6 bases, in that order; junction bases with no gene match: 8. Germline lookup yields CDR1 MDHEN and CDR2 SYDVKM. CDR3 size: 14 residues. The DNA for the CDR3 is TGTGCCAGCAGGGGCACGACAGGGTTCAATGAGCAGTTCTTC. Amino acids: CASRGTTGFNEQFF.

This chain links TRBV4-1 with TRBJ2-7; 7 bases align to TRBD1. V dropped 2 bases and J dropped 3; count of bases not matched to a gene: 4. Germline CDR1 MGHRA, CDR2 YSYEKL. This CDR3 spans 14 amino acids. The CDR3: CASSQSDRVYEQYF. The DNA of the CDR3 is TGCGCCAGCAGCCAATCCGACAGGGTCTACGAGCAGTACTTC.

This chain uses TRBV10-1 with TRBJ1-5; D might be TRBD1 (5 bases). CDR1 is WNHNN, CDR2 SYGVQD, per germline (reference sequence). The ends were cut back, 10 bases at V and 3 bases at J, with 19 bases in the middle. The CDR3 is made up of 15 amino acids. Here the CDR3 DNA reads TGCGCCATCGAATTTCCCAGGGTTATCAATCAGCCCCAGCATTTT. Translation gives CAIEFPRVINQPQHF.

Within the sample, this clone is medium-sized (0.01 to 0.1%). This CDR3 reads CASSLGTDYGYTF. DNA for the CDR3: TGTGCCAGCAGCTTGGGGACAGACTATGGCTACACCTTC. The rearrangement joins TRBV5-5 to TRBJ1-2, with a tentative D call TRBD1 (6 bases). The length of the CDR3 is 13 residues. Germline values: CDR1 SGHKS, CDR2 YYEKEE (reference sequence). Trimming removed 0 bases at V and 3 bases at J, with 6 bases between.

The V call is TRBV28, the J call TRBJ1-1; D not certain. The CDR3 is 14 amino acids. V shed 5 bases and J shed 0 bases, with 10 bases lying between them. CDR1 and CDR2 (germline): MDHEN, SYDVKM. CDR3 sequence: CASSPPPMNTEAFF. The CDR3 DNA sequence: TGTGCCAGCAGTCCACCGCCTATGAACACTGAAGCTTTCTTT.

In this sample, this clone turned up once. V is TRBV10-3 and J is TRBJ2-5; the D gene could be TRBD1 or TRBD2 (6 bases each). CDR1 is ENHRY and CDR2 is SYGVKD in the germline V gene. The CDR3 contains 15 residues. V lost 5 bases and J lost 1, with 14 bases in between. CDR3 protein: CAISTSEGGQETQYF. DNA for the CDR3: TGTGCCATCAGTACATCGGAGGGGGGCCAAGAGACCCAGTACTTC.

The rearrangement uses TRBV29-1 and TRBJ2-3, with unresolved D. There are 12 residues in the CDR3. Germline values: CDR1 SQVTM, CDR2 ANQGSEA. Trimming took 3 bases from V and 2 from J, leaving 6 bases between them. The CDR3 loop is CSVDSLTDTQYF. The DNA for the CDR3 is TGCAGCGTTGACAGTCTCACAGATACGCAGTATTTT.

This clone was found a few times. CDR3 amino acids: CASKQTVDTEAFF. The CDR3 nucleotides are TGCGCCAGCAAGCAGACGGTAGACACTGAAGCTTTCTTT. This sequence joins TRBV5-1 and TRBJ1-1; no firm D call. CDR1 is SGHRS and CDR2 is YFSETQ in the germline V gene. The V end was cut by 6 bases, the J end by 3 bases, with 12 bases between. The CDR3 contains 13 residues.

This chain uses TRBV2 with TRBJ2-3; TRBD2 aligns across 12 bases. The V gene's germline CDR1 is SNHLY and CDR2 FYNNEI. This CDR3 spans 18 amino acids. V dropped 7 bases and J dropped 3; count of bases not matched to a gene: 14. CDR3 protein: CASKGDLAGGRDTDTQYF. The CDR3 nucleotides read TGTGCCAGCAAGGGCGATCTAGCGGGAGGGCGCGATACAGATACGCAGTATTTT.

The chain links TRBV18 to TRBJ2-7; 10 bases match TRBD2. Germline assignment: CDR1 KGHSH and CDR2 LQKENI. This CDR3 contains 16 residues. Trimming at V came to 3 bases and at J to 0 bases, leaving 5 bases not matched to a gene. The CDR3 is CASSPAGLADSYEQYF. Here the CDR3 DNA reads TGTGCCAGCTCACCTGCCGGACTAGCGGACTCCTACGAGCAGTACTTC.

This clone was detected once. The J gene is TRBJ2-1, the V gene TRBV5-8; D is unclear. The CDR3 length is 16 residues. Trimming shortened V by 5 bases and J by 0 bases, and 15 bases separated the two germline ends. CDR1 SGHTS and CDR2 YDEGEE come from the germline V gene. The CDR3 DNA is TGTGCCAGCAGGTCGTCCGGGCGCGGCTCCTACAATGAGCAGTTCTTC. Residues: CASRSSGRGSYNEQFF. Variable domain in full (rest from reference TRBV5-8 and TRBJ2-1): EAGVTQSPTHLIKTRGQQATLRCSPISGHTSVYWYQQALGLGLQFLLWYDEGEERNRGNFPPRFSGRQFPNYSSELNVNALELEDSALYLCASRSSGRGSYNEQFFGPGTRLTVL.

In its sample, this clone was seen once. The CDR3 loop reads CSVSDGSYEQYF. The CDR3 nucleotides are TGCAGCGTTTCGGACGGTTCCTACGAGCAGTACTTC. The rearrangement joins TRBV29-1 to TRBJ2-7; D not certain. Germline V gene lookup returns CDR1 SQVTM and CDR2 ANQGSEA. CDR3 length: 12 residues. Trimming took off 5 bases at V and 1 base at J, with 9 bases between the two ends.

The chain is built from TRBV28 and TRBJ1-1; D ambiguous. Germline V gene sequence: CDR1 MDHEN, CDR2 SYDVKM. V dropped 3 bases and J dropped 1 base, with 9 bases sitting between them. The length of the CDR3 is 14 residues. The CDR3 DNA reads TGTGCCAGCAGTTTCATACAGACGAACACTGAAGCTTTCTTT. As protein: CASSFIQTNTEAFF. Combining the CDR3 with reference TRBV28 and TRBJ1-1 gives the whole variable domain DVKVTQSSRYLVKRTGEKVFLECVQDMDHENMFWYRQDPGLGLRLIYFSYDVKMKEKGDIPEGYSVSREKKERFSLILESASTNQTSMYLCASSFIQTNTEAFFGQGTRLTVV.

This chain links TRBV13 with TRBJ2-7; D tentatively fits TRBD1 or TRBD2 (6 bases each). CDR3 length equals 16 residues. The V end was cut by 5 bases, the J end by 0 bases, with 17 bases between. CDR1 and CDR2 (germline): PRHDT, FYEKMQ (reference sequence). The CDR3 spells CASSRFDRRGSYEQYF. The DNA for the CDR3 is TGTGCCAGCAGCCGTTTTGACAGGAGGGGCTCCTACGAGCAGTACTTC. The full variable domain, rest sourced from reference TRBV13 and TRBJ2-7, is AAGVIQSPRHLIKEKRETATLKCYPIPRHDTVYWYQQGPGQDPQFLISFYEKMQSDKGSIPDRFSAQQFSDYHSELNMSSLELGDSALYFCASSRFDRRGSYEQYFGPGTRLTVT.

As regards this clone: Possible read error: a much larger clone is one base away. The identical CDR3 is also encoded by other nucleotide sequences in the sample. The V gene is TRBV11-3, the J gene TRBJ2-2; D not resolved. The V and J ends lost 0 bases and 5 bases respectively, with 4 bases between them. CDR3 length: 13 residues. The germline V gene encodes CDR1 SGHNT and CDR2 YENEEA. In DNA, the CDR3 is TGTGCCAGCAGCTTAGACTTTACCGGGGAGCTGTTTTTT. It is translated as CASSLDFTGELFF.